This T cell receptor beta chain stems from a study of PD-L1 blockade in urothelial cancer. Time point indicated: pretreatment peripheral blood. Patients were diagnosed with urothelial carcinoma, either locally advanced or metastatic. The germline V gene encodes CDR1 MDHEN and CDR2 SYDVKM. The CDR3 consists of 11 residues. V shed 4 bases and J shed 6 bases, with 6 bases lying between them. The protocol was immunoSEQ multiplex PCR, while the TCRdb copy is restricted to in-frame clones and leaves out a portion. There are about 95,000 clones in the sample; 90% occur only once, and about 1.6% lies in the top ten.

Sequenced here: PBMCs, sampled around atezolizumab (anti-PD-L1) treatment. This receptor was taken from a man between 60 and 75 years old with urothelial cancer. The V gene is TRBV28, the J gene TRBJ1-1; D not resolved. The CDR3 nucleotides read TGTGCCAGCAGTTATACGGCTGAAGCTTTCTTT. Residues: CASSYTAEAFF.